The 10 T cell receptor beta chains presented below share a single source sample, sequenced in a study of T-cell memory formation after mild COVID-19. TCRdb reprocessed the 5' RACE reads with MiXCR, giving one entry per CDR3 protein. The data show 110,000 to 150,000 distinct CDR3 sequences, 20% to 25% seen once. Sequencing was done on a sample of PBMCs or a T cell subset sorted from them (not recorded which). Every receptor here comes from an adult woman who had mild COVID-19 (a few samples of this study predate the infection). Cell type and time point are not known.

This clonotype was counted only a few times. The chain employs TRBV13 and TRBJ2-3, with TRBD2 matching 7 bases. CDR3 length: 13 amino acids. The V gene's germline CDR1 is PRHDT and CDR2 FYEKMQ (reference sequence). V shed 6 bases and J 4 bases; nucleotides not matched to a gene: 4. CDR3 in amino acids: CASSAGEADTQYF. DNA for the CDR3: TGTGCCAGCAGTGCGGGGGAGGCAGATACGCAGTATTTT.

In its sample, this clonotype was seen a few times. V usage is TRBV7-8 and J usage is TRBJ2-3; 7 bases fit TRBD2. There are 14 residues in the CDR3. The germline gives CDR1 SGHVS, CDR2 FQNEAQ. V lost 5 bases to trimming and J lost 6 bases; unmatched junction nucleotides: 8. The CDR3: CASSVGLGFDTQYF. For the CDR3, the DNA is TGTGCCAGCAGCGTAGGACTAGGGTTTGATACGCAGTATTTT.

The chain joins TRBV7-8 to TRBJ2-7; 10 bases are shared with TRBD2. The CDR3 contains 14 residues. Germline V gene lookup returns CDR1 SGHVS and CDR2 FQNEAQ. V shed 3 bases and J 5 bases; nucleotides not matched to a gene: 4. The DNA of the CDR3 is TGTGCCAGCAGCTTGCTAGCGGGAGAGGACGAGCAGTACTTC. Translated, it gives CASSLLAGEDEQYF.

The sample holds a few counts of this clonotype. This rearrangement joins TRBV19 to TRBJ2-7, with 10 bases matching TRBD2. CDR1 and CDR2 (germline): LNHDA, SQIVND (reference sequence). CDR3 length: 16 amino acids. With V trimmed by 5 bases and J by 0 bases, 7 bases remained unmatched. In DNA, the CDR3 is TGTGCCAGTAGTCCTTACGGACTAGCGGACTCCTACGAGCAGTACTTC. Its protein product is CASSPYGLADSYEQYF.

In nucleotides, the CDR3 is TGTGCCAGCAGCTCCACACACGCGAGCTCCTACAATGAGCAGTTCTTC. This encodes CASSSTHASSYNEQFF. J is TRBJ2-1 and V is TRBV11-3; D gene unclear. V shed 4 bases and J shed 0 bases, with 13 bases lying between them. Germline lookup yields CDR1 SGHNT and CDR2 YENEEA. The CDR3 spans 16 residues.

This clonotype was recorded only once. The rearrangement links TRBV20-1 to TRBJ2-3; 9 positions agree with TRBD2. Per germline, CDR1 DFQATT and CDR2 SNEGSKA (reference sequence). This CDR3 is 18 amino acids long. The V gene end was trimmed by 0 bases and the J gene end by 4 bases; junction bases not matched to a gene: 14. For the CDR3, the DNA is TGCAGTGCTAGAGATCGGAGGGGGCTAGCGGGAAGACCAGATACGCAGTATTTT. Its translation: CSARDRRGLAGRPDTQYF.

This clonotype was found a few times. The CDR3 DNA reads as TGCGCCAGCAGCCAGGAAGGGGGCTATGGCTCCTACGAGCAGTACTTC. Its protein product is CASSQEGGYGSYEQYF. The chain joins TRBV4-1 to TRBJ2-7; 7 nucleotides align to TRBD1. This CDR3 has 16 amino acids. Germline CDR1 MGHRA, CDR2 YSYEKL. Trimming at V came to 3 bases and at J to 0 bases, leaving 8 bases not matched to a gene.

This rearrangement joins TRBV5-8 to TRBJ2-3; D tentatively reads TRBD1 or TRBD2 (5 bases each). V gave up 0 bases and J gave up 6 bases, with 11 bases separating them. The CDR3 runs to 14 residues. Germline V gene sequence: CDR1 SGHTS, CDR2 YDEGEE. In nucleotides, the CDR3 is TGTGCCAGCAGCTTGGATTCTTGGGGGGATACGCAGTATTTT. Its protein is CASSLDSWGDTQYF.

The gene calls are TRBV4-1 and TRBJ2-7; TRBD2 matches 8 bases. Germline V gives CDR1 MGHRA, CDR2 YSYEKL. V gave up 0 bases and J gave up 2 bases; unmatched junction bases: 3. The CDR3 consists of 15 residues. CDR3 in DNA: TGCGCCAGCAGCCAAGATCCACTAGCGGCCTACGAGCAGTACTTC. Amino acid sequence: CASSQDPLAAYEQYF.

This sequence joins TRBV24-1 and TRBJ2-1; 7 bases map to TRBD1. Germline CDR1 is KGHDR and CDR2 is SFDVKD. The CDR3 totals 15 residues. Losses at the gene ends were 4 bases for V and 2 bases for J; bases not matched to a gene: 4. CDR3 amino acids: CATSDYGTAYNEQFF. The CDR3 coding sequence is TGTGCCACCAGTGACTACGGGACAGCCTACAATGAGCAGTTCTTC.